The source of this T cell receptor (beta chain) is a study of T cell responses to AZD1222 COVID-19 vaccine. Concerning this clone itself: Compared with germline, one end of the junction differs, possibly owing to a read error.

Clones were sequenced by immunoSEQ multiplex PCR, and TCRdb holds only the in-frame ones, with some missing. The data contain some 130,000 clones, 90% of them seen just once; the ten biggest clones take up less than 9%. The clonotype comes from an adult in good health. The sample consisted of peripheral blood, taken on day 0 of AZD1222 vaccination.

The CDR3 spells CASSLGGRTDTQYF. CDR3 in DNA: TGTGCCAGCAGTTTGGGGGGCCGTACAGATACGCAGTATTTT. The chain recombines TRBV5-6 with TRBJ2-3; D may match TRBD1 or TRBD2 (6 bases each). This CDR3 contains 14 residues. Germline CDR1 reads SGHDT; CDR2 reads YYEEEE.